These T cell receptor beta chains were read from a single sample in a study of T cell changes during pregnancy in multiple sclerosis. TCRdb's copy holds only in-frame clones and misses some; the assay was immunoSEQ multiplex PCR. Of around 50,000 clones in the sample, roughly 91% were seen once. The sequencing here drew on CD4+ T cells from peripheral blood mononuclear cells, taken after pregnancy. The receptors come from a female donor in good health, enrolled as a control in a pregnancy study. Both conserved end residues are part of each CDR3. The D gene is left open where the match is weak. Clone sizes are given selectively: once, few, many, or a class where the clone is expanded.

NA TRBD1 TRBJ2-2 TRBV6-5 CASSSGRGRGTGELFF TGTGCCAGCAGTTCCGGAAGGGGGCGCGGCACCGGGGAGCTGTTTTTT
once TRBD2 TRBJ2-3 TRBV13 CASSTRTSGGASTDTQYF TGTGCCAGCAGCACCCGGACTAGCGGGGGAGCTAGCACAGATACGCAGTATTTT
NA NA TRBJ1-4 TRBV5-1 CASSLAFAGGSTNEKLFF TGCGCCAGCAGCTTGGCCTTCGCAGGTGGATCGACTAATGAAAAACTGTTTTTT
few TRBD1 TRBJ1-6 TRBV4-1 CASSQVPGQVSGSPLHF TGCGCCAGCAGCCAAGTCCCCGGACAGGTGTCGGGTTCACCCCTCCACTTT
NA NA TRBJ1-1 TRBV19 CASNPTVGSMNTEAFF TGTGCCAGTAACCCGACAGTTGGTTCGATGAACACTGAAGCTTTCTTT
NA NA TRBJ1-3 TRBV15 CATSRDGSPGNTIYF TGTGCCACCAGCAGAGATGGTAGCCCCGGAAACACCATATATTTT
NA NA TRBJ1-3 TRBV7-2 CASRVSRKDTGNTIYF TGTGCCAGCAGGGTCTCCAGGAAAGATACTGGAAACACCATATATTTT
NA TRBD1 TRBJ1-6 TRBV12-5 CASGLVQGGGSPLHF TGTGCTAGTGGTTTGGTGCAGGGGGGAGGTTCACCCCTCCACTTT
NA NA TRBJ2-1 TRBV15 CATSRVSGLLNEQFF TGTGCCACCAGCAGAGTATCGGGACTCCTGAATGAGCAGTTCTTC
NA TRBD1 TRBJ2-7 TRBV5-1 CASGLGDRGSYEQYF TGCGCCAGCGGGTTGGGGGACAGGGGGTCCTACGAGCAGTACTTC
NA TRBD1 TRBJ2-1 TRBV5-1 CASSPGQGNNEQFF TGCGCCAGCAGCCCCGGACAGGGGAACAATGAGCAGTTCTTC
NA NA TRBJ2-7 TRBV7-9 CASSLFRGGGKNEQYF TGTGCCAGCAGCTTATTCCGGGGTGGGGGCAAAAACGAGCAGTACTTC
NA NA TRBJ2-1 TRBV15 CATSRRDYNEQFF TGTGCCACCAGCAGGCGGGACTACAATGAGCAGTTCTTC
NA TRBD1 TRBJ1-2 TRBV6-5 CASSSRDRGVNYGYTF TGTGCCAGCAGTTCACGGGACAGGGGTGTGAACTATGGCTACACCTTC
NA TRBD2 TRBJ2-1 TRBV6-1 CASSPGLATYNEQFF TGTGCCAGCAGTCCGGGACTAGCGACATACAATGAGCAGTTCTTC
NA NA TRBJ2-2 TRBV6-1 CASSESFTGELFF TGTGCCAGCAGTGAGTCTTTCACCGGGGAGCTGTTTTTT
NA TRBD1 TRBJ1-5 TRBV6-1 CASRGTGSGQPQHF TGTGCCAGCAGGGGGACAGGAAGTGGTCAGCCCCAGCATTTT
NA TRBD2 TRBJ2-7 TRBV27 CASSLYPPTSGAYEQYF TGTGCCAGCAGTTTATACCCCCCCACTAGCGGGGCTTACGAGCAGTACTTC
NA NA TRBJ1-4 TRBV15 CATSRGGGNNEKLFF TGTGCCACCAGCAGAGGGGGGGGAAATAATGAAAAACTGTTTTTT
NA NA TRBJ1-2 TRBV5-6 CASSPIGGTRYNYGYTF TGTGCCAGCAGCCCCATCGGGGGGACCCGCTATAACTATGGCTACACCTTC
NA TRBD1 TRBJ2-1 TRBV27 CASSLWDRGNEQFF TGTGCCAGCAGTCTTTGGGACAGAGGCAATGAGCAGTTCTTC
NA NA TRBJ2-5 TRBV5-6 CASSLKGAGETQYF TGTGCCAGCAGCTTGAAAGGAGCGGGAGAGACCCAGTACTTC
NA NA TRBJ2-7 TRBV2 CASSEQAGVFDEQYF TGTGCCAGCAGTGAACAGGCAGGGGTCTTCGACGAGCAGTACTTC
NA TRBD2 TRBJ2-1 TRBV19 CASSQTSGLAGIGYNEQFF TGTGCCAGTTCACAGACGAGCGGACTAGCGGGGATCGGCTACAATGAGCAGTTCTTC
once NA TRBJ1-1 TRBV6-5 CASGHTEAFF TGTGCCAGCGGGCACACTGAAGCTTTCTTT
NA NA TRBJ1-4 TRBV19 CASSPGGSGATNEKLFF TGTGCCAGTAGTCCCGGAGGGTCGGGGGCAACTAATGAAAAACTGTTTTTT
NA NA TRBJ1-1 TRBV4-2 CASSQDRGSTEAFF TGTGCCAGCAGCCAAGATCGCGGGAGCACTGAAGCTTTCTTT
NA TRBD1 TRBJ1-2 TRBV2 CASSIDRGNGYTF TGTGCCAGCAGTATCGACAGGGGGAATGGCTACACCTTC
NA TRBD2 TRBJ2-1 TRBV6-1 CATVPGLAGTNEQFF TGTGCCACCGTGCCGGGACTAGCGGGAACAAATGAGCAGTTCTTC
NA NA TRBJ1-1 TRBV2 CASRTEGRGAEAFF TGTGCCAGCAGGACTGAAGGTCGGGGGGCTGAAGCTTTCTTT